One sample yielded the 27 T cell receptor beta chains listed below, sequenced in a study of blood T cells in healthy people across ages. Alongside a J-beta primer mix, a sample-barcoded 5' primer served in a second PCR lasting roughly 6 to 12 cycles. MiXCR, applied by TCRdb to the 5' RACE reads, yields one record per CDR3 protein. The repertoire holds 1.5 million to 2 million distinct CDR3 sequences, with roughly 30% as singletons. The specimen sequenced was blood. The receptors shown here come from a woman between 25 and 40 years old in good health.

This clonotype occurred many times. One junction end does not reproduce the germline sequence, and a read error may be involved. The chain recombines TRBV20-1 with TRBJ2-1, with D possibly being TRBD1 or TRBD2 (6 bases each). Germline V gene data show CDR1 as DFQATT and CDR2 as SNEGSKA (reference sequence). This CDR3 spans 12 amino acids. DNA for the CDR3: TGCAGTGCTGGAGAGGGGGGAGGTGAACAGTTCTTC. Residues: CSAGEGGGEQFF.

A few counts support this clonotype. In DNA form, the CDR3 reads TGTGCCAGCAGCTTCCCTCGGAGTGGGGCAGATACGCAGTATTTT. Translating it yields CASSFPRSGADTQYF. The V gene is TRBV3-1, the J gene TRBJ2-3; D gene uncertain. Between the trimmed V and J ends, which lost 5 bases and 4 bases, there was a span of 16 bases. CDR3 size: 15 residues. Germline values: CDR1 LGHDT, CDR2 YNNKEL (reference sequence).

With regard to this clonotype: It may be a read error: a sequence one base away is much more abundant. CDR3 sequence (DNA): TGCAGGGCCTCCCAGACTAGAAACATTCAGTACTTC. It encodes CRASQTRNIQYF. This chain uses TRBV20-1 with TRBJ2-4, with D maybe TRBD2 (6 bases). The germline V gene encodes CDR1 DFQATT and CDR2 SNEGSKA (reference sequence). This CDR3 has 12 residues.

This clonotype was observed at least ten times. This chain joins TRBV6-6 and TRBJ2-4; D gene ambiguous. Germline CDR1 and CDR2: MNHNY and SVGAGI (reference sequence). Trimming stripped 2 bases from V and 2 bases from J, with 10 bases between. This CDR3 contains 15 residues. CDR3 amino acids: CASSYGDSSKNIQYF. DNA for the CDR3: TGTGCCAGCAGTTACGGGGATTCCTCCAAAAACATTCAGTACTTC.

The J gene is TRBJ2-4, the V gene TRBV7-2; TRBD2 agrees at 12 bases. Trimming cost V 5 bases and J 9 bases; bases outside gene matches: 23. Germline CDR1 SGHTA, CDR2 FQGNSA. This CDR3 has 20 residues. CDR3 DNA: TGTGCCAGCAGCCCCCGGGAAAGACCGATGGGGCTAGCGGGAGGGGTCATTCAGTACTTC. Its translation: CASSPRERPMGLAGGVIQYF.

About this clonotype: A much larger clone differs by one base, so this may be a read error. This chain joins TRBV20-1 and TRBJ1-2; no firm D call. Germline CDR1 DFQATT, CDR2 SNEGSKA (reference sequence). The CDR3 spans 14 residues. The CDR3: CSAGSKDNNCGYTF. In nucleotides, the CDR3 is TGCAGTGCTGGTTCGAAAGACAATAACTGTGGCTACACCTTC.

The chain links TRBV6-6 to TRBJ1-6; 7 positions match TRBD1. With 8 bases clipped from V and 6 bases from J, the junction kept 10 bases outside the gene matches. CDR1 is MNHNY, CDR2 SVGAGI, per germline (reference sequence). There are 15 residues in the CDR3. The CDR3 sequence is CASGPTGASNSPLHF. CDR3 DNA sequence: TGTGCCAGCGGCCCAACAGGGGCCAGTAATTCACCCCTCCACTTT.

This clonotype was picked up many times. The V gene is TRBV4-3, the J gene TRBJ2-6; no firm D call. Germline V gene data show CDR1 as LGHNA and CDR2 as YSLEER. CDR3 length: 18 amino acids. Trimming removed 0 bases at V and 3 bases at J, with 15 bases between. The CDR3 DNA is TGCGCCAGCAGCCAAGAAACGGCAGGAACTCGTGGGGCCAACGTCCTGACTTTC. Translating gives CASSQETAGTRGANVLTF.

The V gene is TRBV7-2, the J gene TRBJ2-7; possible D gene TRBD2, 6 bases. V shed 6 bases and J shed 5 bases, with 20 bases lying between them. Germline V gene data show CDR1 as SGHTA and CDR2 as FQGNSA. The CDR3 sequence is 15 residues long. CDR3 sequence reads: CASSRGGEASDEQYF. In nucleotides, the CDR3 is TGTGCCAGCAGTAGGGGCGGGGAGGCTAGCGACGAGCAGTACTTC.

In this sample, this clonotype turned up a few times. The chain carries TRBV2 and TRBJ2-5; 8 bases fit TRBD2. There are 13 residues in the CDR3. The V and J ends lost 3 bases and 3 bases, in that order; junction bases with no gene match: 0. From germline, CDR1 is SNHLY and CDR2 FYNNEI. The CDR3 DNA follows: TGTGCCAGCAGTGAGGGACTAGAAGAGACCCAGTACTTC. As protein: CASSEGLEETQYF.

Ten or more counts support this clonotype. V usage is TRBV27 and J usage is TRBJ2-7; no clear D. The CDR3 is 13 residues long. In germline, CDR1 is MNHEY, CDR2 SMNVEV (reference sequence). The V gene lost 5 bases and the J gene lost 0 bases, with 8 bases spanning the gap. The CDR3 region has the DNA TGTGCCAGCAGTAAATATAGCTCCTACGAGCAGTACTTC. Its protein is CASSKYSSYEQYF.

This clonotype has a count of ten or more. This chain connects TRBV6-5 to TRBJ2-7, with D tentatively TRBD2 (6 bases). Looked up from germline, CDR1 is MNHEY and CDR2 is SVGAGI. The CDR3 length is 15 residues. V was trimmed by 0 bases and J by 2 bases, leaving 11 bases between them. CDR3: CASSYSILAAYEQYF. The DNA of the CDR3 is TGTGCCAGCAGTTACTCGATATTAGCGGCCTACGAGCAGTACTTC.

This clonotype was seen repeatedly, ten times or more. The chain joins TRBV10-1 to TRBJ2-5; maybe TRBD1 (5 bases). The DNA end lines up better with TRBJ2-7; the J call may be wrong. The V gene's germline CDR1 is WNHNN and CDR2 SYGVQD (reference sequence). CDR3 length: 13 amino acids. CDR3 residues: CASSEGPGNEQYF. The DNA of the CDR3 is TGCGCCAGCAGTGAGGGTCCAGGGAACGAGCAGTACTTC.

With respect to this clonotype: A junction boundary mismatches the germline segment, possibly from a read error. This chain links TRBV5-6 with TRBJ2-6, with D possibly being TRBD1 or TRBD2 (5 bases each). Germline V gene sequence: CDR1 SGHDT, CDR2 YYEEEE. The CDR3 extends over 18 amino acids. The CDR3: CASSLGGPSGSGVNVLTF. The CDR3 region has the DNA TGTGCCAGCAGCTTGGGGGGACCTTCCGGCTCTGGGGTCAACGTCCTGACTTTC.

The J gene is TRBJ2-7, the V gene TRBV5-5; no clear D gene. Trimming removed 2 bases from V and 5 bases from J, with 11 bases in between. This CDR3 is built from 13 residues. CDR1 is SGHKS, CDR2 YYEKEE, per germline (reference sequence). The CDR3 region has the DNA TGTGCCAGCAGCTTAACAGAAAGAAACGAGCAGTACTTC. This encodes CASSLTERNEQYF.

The J gene is TRBJ2-3, the V gene TRBV29-1; D is possibly TRBD1 or TRBD2 (5 bases each). The V and J ends lost 3 bases and 9 bases respectively, with 16 bases between them. CDR1 is SQVTM, CDR2 ANQGSEA, per germline. The CDR3 covers 13 residues. For the CDR3, the DNA is TGCAGCGTTGATGGCTTGGGGGTAGGAACGCAGTATTTT. It yields the protein CSVDGLGVGTQYF.

This chain connects TRBV13 to TRBJ2-3; TRBD1 aligns across 7 bases. With V trimmed by 4 bases and J by 7 bases, 8 bases remained unmatched. Germline V CDR1 and CDR2: PRHDT, FYEKMQ (reference sequence). The CDR3 covers 14 residues. The CDR3 DNA reads as TGTGCCAGCAGCTCCATGACAGGGTGGAATACGCAGTATTTT. Translating it yields CASSSMTGWNTQYF.

A few counts support this clonotype. The chain combines TRBV7-6 with TRBJ1-4; D call uncertain. Germline V CDR1 and CDR2: SGHVS, FNYEAQ. V lost 3 bases and J lost 8, with 10 bases in between. The CDR3 is made up of 13 amino acids. The CDR3 sequence: CASSLGRAEKLFF. CDR3 nucleotide sequence: TGTGCCAGCAGCTTGGGCCGGGCGGAAAAACTGTTTTTT.

This clonotype was seen at least ten times. The CDR3 coding sequence is TGTGCCAGCAGCGCGACAGGGGTCCCCTATGGCTACACCTTC. This translates into CASSATGVPYGYTF. J is TRBJ1-2 and V is TRBV6-1; 8 bases match TRBD1. After removal of 6 bases from V and 4 bases from J, the junction contained 7 bases not matched to a gene. The CDR3 has 14 amino acids. CDR1 and CDR2 from the germline V gene are MNHNS and SASEGT.

The rearrangement links TRBV18 to TRBJ1-2, with 8 positions matching TRBD1. CDR1 is KGHSH and CDR2 is LQKENI in the germline V gene. V lost 2 bases to trimming and J lost 6 bases; unmatched junction nucleotides: 8. The CDR3 is 15 residues long. In DNA form, the CDR3 reads TGTGCCAGCTCACCAGTTCCAAGACAGGGGAATGGCTACACCTTC. As protein: CASSPVPRQGNGYTF.

This chain joins TRBV9 and TRBJ2-1, with 10 bases lining up with TRBD2. V lost 1 base and J lost 1; bases outside the gene matches: 14. This CDR3 is built from 20 residues. Germline CDR1 SGDLS, CDR2 YYNGEE. CDR3 DNA: TGTGCCAGCAGCGTACCCCGGTCCCTAGCGGGAGTGGGGTCCTACAATGAGCAGTTCTTC. Amino acids: CASSVPRSLAGVGSYNEQFF.

This clonotype was observed many times. The chain carries TRBV20-1 and TRBJ2-1; maybe TRBD2 (5 bases). The germline V gene encodes CDR1 DFQATT and CDR2 SNEGSKA (reference sequence). V lost 1 base and J lost 6, with 10 bases in between. The CDR3 runs to 13 residues. The CDR3 DNA follows: TGCAGTGCTAGAGGCGGACTTTTCAATGAGCAGTTCTTC. This encodes CSARGGLFNEQFF.

V is TRBV12-3 or TRBV12-4 and J is TRBJ1-1; a possible D gene is TRBD1 (5 bases). V lost 6 bases and J 1 base, leaving 18 bases between the germline ends. This CDR3 has 16 amino acids. CDR3 loop: CASSRPLGQGNTEAFF. In DNA form, the CDR3 reads TGTGCCAGCAGCCGGCCCTTAGGCCAGGGGAACACTGAAGCTTTCTTT.

This clonotype has only a few counts. V gene TRBV3-1 combines with J gene TRBJ1-2, with D possibly TRBD1 on 5 matching bases. CDR1 and CDR2 (germline): LGHDT, YNNKEL (reference sequence). The V gene lost 4 bases and the J gene lost 0 bases, with 15 bases spanning the gap. The CDR3 totals 16 residues. Here the CDR3 DNA reads TGTGCCAGCAGCCCGTGGGACCGATTATCTAACTATGGCTACACCTTC. Its protein product is CASSPWDRLSNYGYTF.

V and J are TRBV11-2 and TRBJ2-7; D uncertain. The DNA end favors TRBJ2-5, so the J call may be wrong. The CDR3 extends over 15 amino acids. Germline CDR1 reads SGHAT; CDR2 reads FQNNGV. The CDR3, as DNA: TGTGCCAGCAGCGTAACAAGGACGCAAGGAGAGACCCAGTACTTC. It codes for CASSVTRTQGETQYF.

This clonotype was seen a handful of times. The chain recombines TRBV7-2 with TRBJ1-2, with a weak D call TRBD1 (5 bases). The CDR3 runs to 15 residues. The V end was cut by 5 bases, the J end by 6 bases, with 19 bases between. Germline V gene sequence: CDR1 SGHTA, CDR2 FQGNSA. The CDR3 DNA sequence: TGTGCCAGCAGCCCCAGGGTTAATAGGGAGCATGGCTACACCTTC. Its translation is CASSPRVNREHGYTF.

The chain is built from TRBV5-1 and TRBJ2-5, with 14 bases lining up with TRBD2. V lost 4 bases and J lost 5; bases outside the gene matches: 7. Per germline, CDR1 SGHRS and CDR2 YFSETQ. This CDR3 has 16 residues. The CDR3 bases are TGCGCCAGCAGCCCGGGACTAGCGGGAGCGAGTGAGACCCAGTACTTC. It translates to CASSPGLAGASETQYF.